The 15 T cell receptor gamma chains below come from one sample, sequenced in a study of γδ T cells in repeated Plasmodium falciparum infection. Bulk repertoires came from Vgamma9/Vdelta2+ or Vdelta2-negative gammadelta T cells flow-sorted from PBMC. TCRdb reapplied CATT to the multiplex PCR reads. There are more than 12,000 gamma-chain clones in the sample; roughly 1.7% occur only once, and 25% to 30% lies in the top ten. The sequencing sample was made of gamma-delta T cells from blood. Receptors were obtained from a pool of human donors (malaria-infected and uninfected, not separated).

As for this clone: The protein recorded in TCRdb matches a much larger clone and deviates from this DNA's translation at residue 10, suggesting a read error; the protein here is obtained by translating the DNA. The same CDR3 can be traced to other DNA sequences in this sample. This chain connects TRGV9 to TRGJ1 or TRGJ2. Here the J gene came from matching the DNA to germline, since TCRdb omits it. The length of the CDR3 is 16 residues. V shed 3 bases, J shed 4 bases, and the junction held 15 bases outside the gene matches. Germline lookup yields CDR1 GITISATS and CDR2 ISYDGTV (reference sequence). The DNA for the CDR3 is TGTGCCTTGTGGGAGAAGGAAGTCTTCGAGTATTATAAGAAACTCTTT. Its translation: CALWEKEVFEYYKKLF.

This clone is medium-sized by share. A read error is likely here: a far larger clone is one base away. At the DNA level, this CDR3 is encoded by other sequences in the same sample as well. The chain has TRGV9 and TRGJP. The V and J ends lost 0 bases and 7 bases, in that order; junction bases with no gene match: 3. Germline CDR1 is GITISATS and CDR2 is ISYDGTV (reference sequence). The CDR3 covers 16 residues. The CDR3, as DNA: TGTGCCTTGTGGGAGGTGCTGGAGTTGGGCAAAAAAATCAAGGTATTT. Its translation: CALWEVLELGKKIKVF.

Worth noting for this clone: The protein given by TCRdb reflects a much larger clone and differs at residue 3 from this DNA's translation, likely from a read error; the protein shown is the DNA's translation. The chain links TRGV4 to TRGJ1 or TRGJ2. This CDR3 contains 13 residues. Germline V gene data show CDR1 as EGSTGY and CDR2 as YDSYTSSV. CDR3 nucleotides: TGTGCCTCCTGGGATCTGAATTATTATAAGAAACTCTTT. Translation: CASWDLNYYKKLF.

This clone was picked up many times. The amino acid sequence in TCRdb belongs to a much larger clone and departs from this DNA's translation at residue 14, likely a sequencing read error; the sequence shown is translated from the DNA. V is TRGV9 and J is TRGJP. CDR1 and CDR2 from the germline V gene are GITISATS and ISYDGTV (reference sequence). The CDR3 consists of 16 residues. CDR3 sequence reads: CALWDLQELGKKIRVF. The CDR3 bases are TGTGCCTTGTGGGACCTTCAAGAGTTGGGCAAAAAAATCAGGGTATTT.

Points on this clone: The translation of this DNA and the TCRdb protein of a much larger clone differ at residue 16, probably owing to a read error; the protein shown here is translated from the DNA. V usage is TRGV9 and J usage is TRGJP. The J gene, absent from TCRdb, was called here by matching the DNA to germline. CDR3 length: 19 amino acids. The germline CDR1 and CDR2 sequences are GITISATS and ISYDGTV (reference sequence). The CDR3 region is CALWEVHRPQELGKKTKVF. The CDR3 DNA follows: TGTGCCTTGTGGGAGGTGCATCGCCCTCAAGAGTTGGGCAAAAAAACCAAGGTATTT.

This clone was seen many times. This chain joins TRGV9 and TRGJP. J gave up 6 bases and V 3 bases, and 5 bases lay outside the gene matches. Germline CDR1 reads GITISATS; CDR2 reads ISYDGTV (reference sequence). The CDR3 spans 16 residues. This CDR3 is CALWELGELGKKIKVF. The DNA of the CDR3 is TGTGCCTTGTGGGAGCTCGGAGAGTTGGGCAAAAAAATCAAGGTATTT.

Turning to this clone: This DNA's translation differs at residue 7 from TCRdb's protein, which comes from a much larger clone; a read error is likely, and the protein shown is translated from the DNA. J is TRGJP and V is TRGV9. TCRdb supplies no J gene; here it was assigned by aligning the nucleotide sequence to germline. Per germline, CDR1 GITISATS and CDR2 ISYDGTV (reference sequence). The V gene end was trimmed by 1 base and the J gene end by 7 bases; junction bases not matched to a gene: 7. CDR3 size: 17 residues. Here the CDR3 DNA reads TGTGCCTTGTGGGAGGTCCACTCCGAGTTGGGCAAAAAAATCAAGGTATTT. This translates into CALWEVHSELGKKIKVF.

Ten or more counts support this clone. A far larger clone is a single base away, which makes a read error likely. This specimen includes other DNA sequences encoding the same CDR3. The chain has TRGV9 and TRGJ1 or TRGJ2. TCRdb gives no J gene; it was assigned here by matching the DNA to germline. Per germline, CDR1 GITISATS and CDR2 ISYDGTV (reference sequence). The CDR3 is made up of 11 amino acids. The CDR3 is CALWVALKKLF. Here the CDR3 DNA reads TGTGCCCTGTGGGTTGCCTTAAAGAAACTCTTT.

Comment on this clone: The amino acid sequence in TCRdb belongs to a much larger clone and departs from this DNA's translation at residue 2, likely a sequencing read error; the sequence shown is translated from the DNA. This chain connects TRGV9 to TRGJ1 or TRGJ2. The J gene, missing from TCRdb, was assigned here through DNA to germline matching. CDR1 is GITISATS and CDR2 is ISYDGTV in the germline V gene (reference sequence). The CDR3 has 12 amino acids. CDR3 protein: CTLWEVFNKKLF. In nucleotides, the CDR3 is TGTACCTTGTGGGAGGTCTTTAATAAGAAACTCTTT.

This clone was seen at least ten times. This DNA's translation and the protein TCRdb lists, from a much larger clone, do not match at residue 7, likely due to a read error; the protein shown is translated from the DNA. V usage is TRGV8 and J usage is TRGJ1 or TRGJ2. This CDR3 has 11 amino acids. Trimming at V came to 2 bases and at J to 11 bases, leaving 6 bases not matched to a gene. The germline V gene encodes CDR1 VENAVY and CDR2 YDSYNSRV. The CDR3 here is CATWDKCEKLF. The CDR3 DNA follows: TGTGCCACCTGGGATAAATGCGAGAAACTCTTT.

The sample holds many counts of this clone. The amino acid sequence in TCRdb belongs to a much larger clone and departs from this DNA's translation at residue 5, likely a sequencing read error; the sequence shown is translated from the DNA. This rearrangement joins TRGV9 to TRGJP. From germline, CDR1 is GITISATS and CDR2 ISYDGTV (reference sequence). J was trimmed by 5 bases and V by 5 bases; bases with no gene match: 6. The CDR3 extends over 16 amino acids. The CDR3 is CALWGAEELGKKIKVF. DNA of the CDR3: TGTGCCTTGTGGGGGGCAGAAGAGTTGGGCAAAAAAATCAAGGTATTT.

This clone appeared many times. TCRdb's protein, taken from a much larger clone, differs from this DNA's translation at residue 5, likely owing to a read error; the protein displayed comes from the DNA. V is TRGV9 and J is TRGJ1 or TRGJ2. TCRdb offers no J gene call, so here the DNA was matched to germline to obtain one. The CDR3 is made up of 13 amino acids. CDR1 is GITISATS and CDR2 is ISYDGTV in the germline V gene (reference sequence). CDR3 sequence reads: CALWGVHTHKKLF. The CDR3 region has the DNA TGTGCCTTGTGGGGGGTGCATACTCATAAGAAACTCTTT.

This clone was observed a few times. The protein TCRdb gives is from a much larger clone and does not agree with this DNA's translation at residue 5, likely a read error; the protein shown here comes from the DNA. The chain has TRGV2 and TRGJP2. CDR3 length: 18 residues. From germline, CDR1 is EGSNGY and CDR2 YDSYNSKV. DNA for the CDR3: TGTGCCACCTGGGGCGGGGTTCCCCGATATAGTAGTGATTGGATCAAGACGTTT. It encodes CATWGGVPRYSSDWIKTF.

Many counts were recorded for this clone. A far bigger clonotype differs at one base, so this is likely a read error. The sample carries other DNA sequences with the same CDR3. V usage is TRGV9 and J usage is TRGJP. The J gene was not available in TCRdb and was assigned here by matching the DNA to germline segments. In germline, CDR1 is GITISATS, CDR2 ISYDGTV (reference sequence). The ends lost 2 bases at V and 7 bases at J; junction bases unmatched: 8. The CDR3 sequence is 17 residues long. The CDR3, as DNA: TGTGCCTTGTGGGAGGCGGGACGGGAGTTGGGCAAAAAAATCAAGGTATTT. This translates into CALWEAGRELGKKIKVF.

Points on this clone: Only one base separates this from a far larger clonotype, so it likely reflects a read error. This sample includes further DNA sequences coding for the same CDR3. V usage is TRGV5 and J usage is TRGJ1 or TRGJ2. The J gene is absent in TCRdb and was assigned here via DNA matching to germline. Germline V CDR1 and CDR2: VINAFY, YDVSNSKD. The CDR3 covers 13 residues. The CDR3 bases are TGTGCCACTTGGGACAGGCCGTGTTATAAGAAACTCTTT. Translating it yields CATWDRPCYKKLF.